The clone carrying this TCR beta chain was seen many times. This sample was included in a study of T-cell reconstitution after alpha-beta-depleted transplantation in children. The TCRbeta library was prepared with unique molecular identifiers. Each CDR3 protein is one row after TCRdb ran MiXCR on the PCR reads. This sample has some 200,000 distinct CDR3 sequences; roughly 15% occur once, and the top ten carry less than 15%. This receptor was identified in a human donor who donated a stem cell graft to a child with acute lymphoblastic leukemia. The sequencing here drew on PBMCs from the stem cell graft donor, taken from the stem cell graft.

This CDR3 reads CASSQTVPSSYEQYF. The CDR3 nucleotides are TGTGCCAGCAGCCAAACAGTTCCCTCCTCCTACGAGCAGTACTTC. The chain joins TRBV12-3 or TRBV12-4 to TRBJ2-7, with D uncertain. V was pared by 6 bases and J by 0 bases, with 15 bases between. The length of the CDR3 is 15 residues.